This T cell receptor (beta chain) was documented in a study of blood T cell repertoires in COVID-19. The Seattle patients joined while their infection was active and were tracked longitudinally afterward. Data came from immunoSEQ multiplex PCR; TCRdb stores just in-frame clones and leaves some out. In the table there are roughly 100,000 clones, around 80% of which are singletons. Germline V gives CDR1 SGHRS, CDR2 YFSETQ. This CDR3 has 15 residues. The germline V and J ends were trimmed by 0 bases and 0 bases, with 7 bases remaining between them. The specimen sequenced was peripheral blood. This receptor was taken from a man older than 75 with COVID-19, enrolled during active disease. The chain links TRBV5-1 to TRBJ1-3; D is perhaps TRBD1 (5 bases). The CDR3 coding sequence is TGCGCCAGCAGCTTGGAGGGGAACTCTGGAAACACCATATATTTT. Residues: CASSLEGNSGNTIYF.